The rows below give T cell receptor beta chains drawn from one sample of a study of T-cell reconstitution after alpha-beta-depleted transplantation in children. TCRdb independently ran MiXCR on the PCR reads; one entry per CDR3 protein. The sample records more than 75,000 distinct CDR3 sequences, under 25% being singletons. The sample consisted of PBMCs, taken before TCRalphabeta/CD19-depleted stem cell transplant. All receptors derive from a boy between 2 and 10 years old with acute lymphoblastic leukemia, due to receive a stem cell transplant. Both conserved end residues are part of each CDR3. Fields, in order: J gene, clone size, D gene, V gene, CDR3 protein, CDR3 DNA. A D gene is named only where the DNA matches it firmly. Some rows have no size entry. The others give once, few or many, or a class for an expanded clone.

TRBJ2-5	medium-sized	TRBD1	TRBV5-6	CASSLLQGLPQETQYF	TGTGCCAGCAGCTTACTACAGGGGCTTCCCCAAGAGACCCAGTACTTC
TRBJ1-2	.	.	TRBV7-4	CASSLGQIKALGYTF	TGTGCCAGCAGCTTAGGACAGATAAAAGCACTTGGCTACACCTTC
TRBJ2-7	.	.	TRBV20-1	CSATGPNYEQYF	TGCAGTGCTACGGGTCCGAACTACGAGCAGTACTTC
TRBJ2-5	.	.	TRBV18	CASSPNQETQYF	TGTGCCAGCTCACCCAACCAAGAGACCCAGTACTTC
TRBJ2-5	.	.	TRBV5-1	CASSLSGLRQETQYF	TGCGCCAGCAGCTTGTCAGGCCTTCGCCAAGAGACCCAGTACTTC
TRBJ2-1	few	TRBD2	TRBV10-2	CASRLAGGGNEQFF	TGCGCCAGCAGACTAGCGGGAGGAGGTAATGAGCAGTTCTTC
TRBJ2-2	.	.	TRBV11-2	CASSLVDTGELFF	TGTGCCAGCAGCTTAGTGGACACCGGGGAGCTGTTTTTT
TRBJ2-1	.	TRBD2	TRBV11-2	CASSREWTSGRSSYNEQFF	TGTGCCAGCAGCCGCGAGTGGACTAGCGGGAGGAGCTCCTACAATGAGCAGTTCTTC
TRBJ2-1	.	.	TRBV4-3	CASSQVFTTEQFF	TGCGCCAGCAGCCAAGTATTTACGACCGAGCAGTTCTTC
TRBJ2-5	few	.	TRBV12-3/TRBV12-4	CASSSNSETQYF	TGTGCCAGCAGTTCGAACTCTGAGACCCAGTACTTC
TRBJ1-2	many	.	TRBV29-1	CSVGWTEINYGYTF	TGCAGCGTAGGATGGACAGAGATTAACTATGGCTACACCTTC
TRBJ2-3	.	.	TRBV9	CASSSPAELRSDTQYF	TGTGCCAGCTCCTCCCCAGCGGAGCTACGGTCAGATACGCAGTATTTT
TRBJ2-2	few	.	TRBV10-3	CAISQDTYTGELFF	TGTGCCATCAGTCAGGACACTTACACCGGGGAGCTGTTTTTT
TRBJ2-1	.	TRBD2	TRBV9	CASSPSGREGEQFF	TGTGCCAGCAGCCCAAGCGGGAGGGAAGGTGAGCAGTTCTTC
TRBJ2-1	few	TRBD2	TRBV15	CATSSGLADLREQFF	TGTGCCACCAGCAGTGGACTAGCGGATCTTCGTGAGCAGTTCTTC
TRBJ2-1	.	.	TRBV20-1	CSAPKATTVNNEQFF	TGCAGTGCTCCAAAGGCGACTACCGTAAACAATGAGCAGTTCTTC
TRBJ2-3	.	.	TRBV27	CASSLGAGLGVTQYF	TGTGCCAGCAGTTTGGGGGCGGGTCTCGGGGTTACGCAGTATTTT
TRBJ1-2	.	.	TRBV7-2	CASSPRTNGYTF	TGTGCCAGCAGCCCGCGGACAAATGGCTACACCTTC
TRBJ2-3	few	.	TRBV5-1	CASSLTAGSSSTDTQYF	TGCGCCAGCAGCTTGACGGCGGGATCCTCAAGCACAGATACGCAGTATTTT
TRBJ2-2	.	TRBD1	TRBV30	CARRVPGQGNTGELFF	TGTGCCAGGAGAGTACCGGGACAGGGGAACACCGGGGAGCTGTTTTTT
TRBJ2-7	.	.	TRBV7-2	CASSQTTKPYEQYF	TGTGCCAGCAGTCAAACGACTAAACCCTACGAGCAGTACTTC
TRBJ1-6	.	.	TRBV20-1	CSARSQTNSPLHF	TGCAGTGCTAGAAGCCAGACAAATTCACCCCTCCACTTT
TRBJ1-1	few	.	TRBV4-3	CASSQLMNTRTEAFF	TGCGCCAGCAGCCAGCTTATGAATACAAGAACTGAAGCTTTCTTT
TRBJ2-3	many	.	TRBV29-1	CRVSGGDTDTQYF	TGCAGAGTTAGCGGAGGGGACACAGATACGCAGTATTTT
TRBJ2-6	.	TRBD1	TRBV29-1	CSVRTGGADVLTF	TGCAGCGTTCGGACAGGGGGCGCCGACGTCCTGACTTTC
TRBJ2-4	few	.	TRBV20-1	CSASLSSGAKNIQYF	TGCAGTGCTAGCTTATCGTCGGGAGCCAAAAACATTCAGTACTTC
TRBJ2-3	many	TRBD2	TRBV10-3	CAITRGTSLADTQYF	TGTGCCATCACTAGAGGGACTAGCCTGGCGGATACGCAGTATTTT
TRBJ2-3	few	.	TRBV27	CASSPSRGFTDTQYF	TGTGCCAGCAGCCCCAGTCGGGGCTTCACAGATACGCAGTATTTT
TRBJ2-2	.	.	TRBV12-5	CASANGDTGELFF	TGTGCTAGTGCCAATGGGGACACCGGGGAGCTGTTTTTT
TRBJ2-7	.	.	TRBV29-1	CSVVGGGKFNEQYF	TGCAGCGTTGTGGGTGGGGGCAAGTTCAACGAGCAGTACTTC
TRBJ2-1	few	.	TRBV12-3/TRBV12-4	CASSLGTLSYNEQFF	TGTGCCAGCAGTTTGGGGACACTATCCTACAATGAGCAGTTCTTC
TRBJ2-1	few	.	TRBV7-2	CASSLVYSPTYNEQFF	TGTGCCAGCAGCTTAGTCTACTCCCCCACCTACAATGAGCAGTTCTTC
TRBJ2-2	few	.	TRBV5-1	CASSFLPGGGTGELFF	TGCGCCAGCAGCTTCCTGCCCGGAGGGGGGACCGGGGAGCTGTTTTTT
TRBJ2-7	few	.	TRBV6-5	CASSYSGQPAEQYF	TGTGCCAGCAGTTACTCCGGACAGCCGGCCGAGCAGTACTTC
TRBJ2-7	few	TRBD2	TRBV4-1	CASSQQSAGAYEQYF	TGCGCCAGCAGCCAACAGTCAGCGGGAGCCTACGAGCAGTACTTC
TRBJ2-3	few	TRBD2	TRBV6-1	CASSDGTSGGAVTDTQYF	TGTGCCAGCAGCGACGGGACTAGCGGAGGGGCTGTCACAGATACGCAGTATTTT
TRBJ2-1	.	.	TRBV7-6	CASPLRGGSGDEQFF	TGTGCCAGCCCACTTCGGGGCGGATCGGGGGATGAGCAGTTCTTC